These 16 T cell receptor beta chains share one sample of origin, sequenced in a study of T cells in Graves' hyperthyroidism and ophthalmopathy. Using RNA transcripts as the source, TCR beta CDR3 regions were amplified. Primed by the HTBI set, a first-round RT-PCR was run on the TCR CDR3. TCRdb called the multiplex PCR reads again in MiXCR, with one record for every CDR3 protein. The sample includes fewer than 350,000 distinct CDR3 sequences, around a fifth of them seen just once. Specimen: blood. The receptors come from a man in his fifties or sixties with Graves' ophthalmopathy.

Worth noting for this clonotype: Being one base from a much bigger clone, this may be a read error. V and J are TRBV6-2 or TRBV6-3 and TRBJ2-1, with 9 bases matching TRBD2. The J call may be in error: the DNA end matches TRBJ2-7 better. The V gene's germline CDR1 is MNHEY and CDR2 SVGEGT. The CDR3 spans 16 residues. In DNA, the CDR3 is TGTGCCAGCAGTTGGCCGATAGCGGGAGCGGGCAATGAGCAGTACTTC. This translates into CASSWPIAGAGNEQYF.

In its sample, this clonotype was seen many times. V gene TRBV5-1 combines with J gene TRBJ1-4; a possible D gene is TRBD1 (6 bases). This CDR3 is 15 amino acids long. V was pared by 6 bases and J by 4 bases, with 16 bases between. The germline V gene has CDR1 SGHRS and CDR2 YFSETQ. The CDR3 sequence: CASKGGGLSNEKLFF. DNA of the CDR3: TGCGCCAGCAAAGGAGGGGGACTCAGTAATGAAAAACTGTTTTTT.

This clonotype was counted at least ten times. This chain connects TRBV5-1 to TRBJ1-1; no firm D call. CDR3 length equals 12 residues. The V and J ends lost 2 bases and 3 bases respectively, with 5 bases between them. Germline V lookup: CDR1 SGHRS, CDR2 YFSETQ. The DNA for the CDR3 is TGCGCCAGCAGCTTCAAGGACACTGAAGCTTTCTTT. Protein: CASSFKDTEAFF.

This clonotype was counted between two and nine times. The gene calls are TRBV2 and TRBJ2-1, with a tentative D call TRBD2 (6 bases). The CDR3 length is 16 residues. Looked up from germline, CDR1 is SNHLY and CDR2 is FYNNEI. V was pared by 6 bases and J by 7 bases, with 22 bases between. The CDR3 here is CASRPSSRRALNEQFF. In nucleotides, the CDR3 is TGTGCCAGCAGACCGAGTAGCAGGAGGGCCCTAAATGAGCAGTTCTTC. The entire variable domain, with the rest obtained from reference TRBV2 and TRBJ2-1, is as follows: EPEVTQTPSHQVTQMGQEVILRCVPISNHLYFYWYRQILGQKVEFLVSFYNNEISEKSEIFDDQFSVERPDGSNFTLKIRSTKLEDSAMYFCASRPSSRRALNEQFFGPGTRLTVL.

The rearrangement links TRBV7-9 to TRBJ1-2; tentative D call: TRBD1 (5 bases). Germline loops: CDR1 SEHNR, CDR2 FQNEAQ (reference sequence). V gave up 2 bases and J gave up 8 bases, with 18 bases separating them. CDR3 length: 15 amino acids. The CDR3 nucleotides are TGTGCCAGCAGCTTACAAAGTTGGGCAGGGAAAGGCTACACCTTC. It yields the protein CASSLQSWAGKGYTF.

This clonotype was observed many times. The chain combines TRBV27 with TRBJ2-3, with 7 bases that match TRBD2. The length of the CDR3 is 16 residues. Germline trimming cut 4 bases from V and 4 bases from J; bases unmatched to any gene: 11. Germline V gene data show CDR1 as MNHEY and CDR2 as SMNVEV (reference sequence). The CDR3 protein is CASSSTSSFSSDTQYF. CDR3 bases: TGTGCCAGCAGTTCGACTAGCAGTTTTTCCTCAGATACGCAGTATTTT.

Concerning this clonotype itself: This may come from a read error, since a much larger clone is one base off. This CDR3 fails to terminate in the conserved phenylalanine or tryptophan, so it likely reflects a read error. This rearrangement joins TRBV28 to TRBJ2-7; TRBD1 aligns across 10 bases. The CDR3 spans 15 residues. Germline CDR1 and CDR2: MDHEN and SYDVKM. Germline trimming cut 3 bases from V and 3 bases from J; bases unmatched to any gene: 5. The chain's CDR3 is CASSFTGQGIYEQYL. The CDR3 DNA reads TGTGCCAGCAGTTTTACGGGACAGGGGATCTACGAGCAGTACCTC.

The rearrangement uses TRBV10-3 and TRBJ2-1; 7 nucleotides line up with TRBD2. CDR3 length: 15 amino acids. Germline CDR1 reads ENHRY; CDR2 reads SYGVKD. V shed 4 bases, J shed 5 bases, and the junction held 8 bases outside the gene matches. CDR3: CAISVRWLADNEQFF. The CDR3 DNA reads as TGTGCCATCAGTGTAAGGTGGCTAGCGGACAATGAGCAGTTCTTC.

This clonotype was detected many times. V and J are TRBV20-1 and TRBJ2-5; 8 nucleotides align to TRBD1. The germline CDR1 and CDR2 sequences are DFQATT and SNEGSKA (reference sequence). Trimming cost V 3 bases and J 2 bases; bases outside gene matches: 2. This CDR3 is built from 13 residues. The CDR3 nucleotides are TGCAGTGCTAGTTGGACAGGGCAAGAGACCCAGTACTTC. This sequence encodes CSASWTGQETQYF.

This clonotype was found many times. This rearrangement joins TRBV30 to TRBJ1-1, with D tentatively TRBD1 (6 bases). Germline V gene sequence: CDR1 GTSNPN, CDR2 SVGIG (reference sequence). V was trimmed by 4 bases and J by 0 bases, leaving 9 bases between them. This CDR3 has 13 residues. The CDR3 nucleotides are TGTGCCTGGATCGGACAGTTGAACACTGAAGCTTTCTTT. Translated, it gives CAWIGQLNTEAFF.

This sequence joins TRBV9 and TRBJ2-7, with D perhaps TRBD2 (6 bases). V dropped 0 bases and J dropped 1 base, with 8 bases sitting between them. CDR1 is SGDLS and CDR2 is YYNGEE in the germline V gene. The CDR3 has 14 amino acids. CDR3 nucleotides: TGTGCCAGCAGCGTAGGGGGGGAATCCTACGAGCAGTACTTC. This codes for CASSVGGESYEQYF.

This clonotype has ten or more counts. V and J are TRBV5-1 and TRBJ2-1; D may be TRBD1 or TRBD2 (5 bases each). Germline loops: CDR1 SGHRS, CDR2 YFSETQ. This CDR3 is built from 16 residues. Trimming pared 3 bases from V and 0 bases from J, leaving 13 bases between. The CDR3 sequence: CASSSGLYGSYNEQFF. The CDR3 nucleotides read TGCGCCAGCAGCTCGGGGCTTTATGGCTCCTACAATGAGCAGTTCTTC.

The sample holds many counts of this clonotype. This CDR3 reads CASSVRGNTEAFF. The CDR3 DNA reads as TGTGCCAGCAGCGTAAGGGGGAACACTGAAGCTTTCTTT. The genes are TRBV11-2 and TRBJ1-1, with TRBD1 as a possible D gene (5 bases). The V gene lost 5 bases and the J gene lost 1 base, with 8 bases spanning the gap. CDR1 and CDR2 (germline): SGHAT, FQNNGV. The CDR3 length is 13 residues.

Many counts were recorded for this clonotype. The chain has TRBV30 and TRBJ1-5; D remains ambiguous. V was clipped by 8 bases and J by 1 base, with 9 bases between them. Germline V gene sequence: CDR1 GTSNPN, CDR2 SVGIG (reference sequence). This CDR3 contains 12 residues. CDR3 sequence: CAAKRSNQPQHF. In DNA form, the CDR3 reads TGTGCCGCAAAACGGAGCAATCAGCCCCAGCATTTT.

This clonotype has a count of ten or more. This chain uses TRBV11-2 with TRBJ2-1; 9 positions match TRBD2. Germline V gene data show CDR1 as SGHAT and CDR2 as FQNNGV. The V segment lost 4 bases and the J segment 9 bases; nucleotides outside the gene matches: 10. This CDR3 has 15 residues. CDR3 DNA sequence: TGTGCCAGCAGCTCACGCATAGCGGGAGACGCTGAGCAGTTCTTC. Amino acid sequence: CASSSRIAGDAEQFF.

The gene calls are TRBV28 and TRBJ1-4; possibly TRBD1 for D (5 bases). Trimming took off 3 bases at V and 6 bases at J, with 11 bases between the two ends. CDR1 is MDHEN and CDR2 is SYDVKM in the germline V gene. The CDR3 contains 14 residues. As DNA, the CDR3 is TGTGCCAGCAGTTTCCGAGGCAGGGATGAAAAACTGTTTTTT. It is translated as CASSFRGRDEKLFF.